This T cell receptor (beta chain) came from a study of blood T cell repertoires in COVID-19. Turning to the study itself: The samples span acute and convalescent COVID-19 from the United States, Italy and Spain.

Study processing details: Researchers report that nucleated cell counts were estimated from reference gene primer amplification. The data were produced by immunoSEQ multiplex PCR, yet TCRdb's version contains in-frame clones alone and is incomplete. Clonal size and the V and J genes are those of that table, whereas D and trimming came from the DNA. Here the sample spans under 250,000 clones, around 86% being singletons. The CDR3 covers 15 residues. Trimming left V 0 bases short and J 0 bases short, with 6 bases between. Germline V lookup: CDR1 SGDLS, CDR2 YYNGEE. The Seattle patients, enrolled during active infection, were followed longitudinally.

Input material: peripheral blood. The rearrangement links TRBV9 to TRBJ1-4; D remains ambiguous. The origin of this receptor is an elderly woman with COVID-19, enrolled during active disease. CDR3 in DNA: TGTGCCAGCAGCGTAGAAGGAGCAACTAATGAAAAACTGTTTTTT. It encodes CASSVEGATNEKLFF.